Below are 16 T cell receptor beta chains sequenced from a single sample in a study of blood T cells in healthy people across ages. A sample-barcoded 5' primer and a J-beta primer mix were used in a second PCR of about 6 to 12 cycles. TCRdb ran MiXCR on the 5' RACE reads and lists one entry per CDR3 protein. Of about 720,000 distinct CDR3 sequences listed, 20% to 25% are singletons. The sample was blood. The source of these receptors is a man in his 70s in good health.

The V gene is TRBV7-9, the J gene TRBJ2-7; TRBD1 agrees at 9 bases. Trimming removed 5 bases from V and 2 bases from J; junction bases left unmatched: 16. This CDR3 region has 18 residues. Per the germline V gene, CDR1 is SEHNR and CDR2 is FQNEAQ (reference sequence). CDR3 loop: CASSLFMGTGTGPYEQYF. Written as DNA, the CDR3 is TGTGCCAGCAGCCTCTTTATGGGGACCGGGACAGGGCCCTACGAGCAGTACTTC.

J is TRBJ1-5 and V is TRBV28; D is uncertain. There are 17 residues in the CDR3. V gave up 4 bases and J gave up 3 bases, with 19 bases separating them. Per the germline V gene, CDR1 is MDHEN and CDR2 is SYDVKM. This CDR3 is CASSWPMSRGSNQPQHF. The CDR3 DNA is TGTGCCAGCAGTTGGCCCATGTCGCGGGGATCCAATCAGCCCCAGCATTTT.

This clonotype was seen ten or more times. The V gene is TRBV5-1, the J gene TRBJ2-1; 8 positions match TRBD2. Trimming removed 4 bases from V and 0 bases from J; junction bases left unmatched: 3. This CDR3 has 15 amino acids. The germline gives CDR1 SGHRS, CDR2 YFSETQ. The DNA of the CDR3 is TGCGCCAGCAGCCAAAGCGGGAGCTCCTACAATGAGCAGTTCTTC. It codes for CASSQSGSSYNEQFF.

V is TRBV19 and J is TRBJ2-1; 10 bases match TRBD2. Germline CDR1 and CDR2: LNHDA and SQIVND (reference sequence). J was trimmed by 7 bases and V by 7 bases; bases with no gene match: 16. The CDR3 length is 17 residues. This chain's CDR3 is CASTTTTSGRSSNEQFF. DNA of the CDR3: TGTGCCAGTACCACTACGACTAGCGGGCGGAGTTCAAATGAGCAGTTCTTC. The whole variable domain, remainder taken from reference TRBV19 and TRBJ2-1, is DGGITQSPKYLFRKEGQNVTLSCEQNLNHDAMYWYRQDPGQGLRLIYYSQIVNDFQKGDIAEGYSVSREKKESFPLTVTSAQKNPTAFYLCASTTTTSGRSSNEQFFGPGTRLTVL.

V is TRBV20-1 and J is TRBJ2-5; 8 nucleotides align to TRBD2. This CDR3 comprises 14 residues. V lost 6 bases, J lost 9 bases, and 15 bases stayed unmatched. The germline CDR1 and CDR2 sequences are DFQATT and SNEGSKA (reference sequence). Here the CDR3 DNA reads TGCAGTGCCGAGGATTCGGGACTAGAGGAGGCCCAGTACTTC. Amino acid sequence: CSAEDSGLEEAQYF.

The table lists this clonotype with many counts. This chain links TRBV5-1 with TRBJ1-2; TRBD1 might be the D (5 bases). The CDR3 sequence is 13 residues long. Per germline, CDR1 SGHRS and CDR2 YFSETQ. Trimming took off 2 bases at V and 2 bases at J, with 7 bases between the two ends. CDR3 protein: CASSLQANYGYTF. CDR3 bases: TGCGCCAGCAGCTTACAGGCGAACTATGGCTACACCTTC.

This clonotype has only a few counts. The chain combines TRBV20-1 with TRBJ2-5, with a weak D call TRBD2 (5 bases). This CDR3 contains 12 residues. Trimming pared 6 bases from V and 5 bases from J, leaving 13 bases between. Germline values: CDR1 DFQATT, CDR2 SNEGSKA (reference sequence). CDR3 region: CSAKMREETQYF. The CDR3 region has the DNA TGCAGTGCCAAGATGAGGGAGGAGACCCAGTACTTC.

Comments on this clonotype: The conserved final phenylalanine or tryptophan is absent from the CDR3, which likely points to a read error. DNA for the CDR3: TGCAGTGCGATCACTAGCGGGAGGGACAATGAGCAGTTCCTC. Its translation is CSAITSGRDNEQFL. The V gene is TRBV20-1, the J gene TRBJ2-5, with 13 positions matching TRBD2. Matching the DNA end better, TRBJ2-1 makes the J call doubtful. Germline assignment: CDR1 DFQATT and CDR2 SNEGSKA (reference sequence). This CDR3 comprises 14 residues.

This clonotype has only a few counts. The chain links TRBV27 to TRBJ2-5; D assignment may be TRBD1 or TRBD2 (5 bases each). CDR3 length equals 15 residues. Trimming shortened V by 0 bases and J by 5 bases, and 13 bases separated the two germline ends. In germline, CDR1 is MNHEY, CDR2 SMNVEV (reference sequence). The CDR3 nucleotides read TGTGCCAGCAGTTTATCCAGGGAGAAGTGGGAGACCCAGTACTTC. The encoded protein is CASSLSREKWETQYF.

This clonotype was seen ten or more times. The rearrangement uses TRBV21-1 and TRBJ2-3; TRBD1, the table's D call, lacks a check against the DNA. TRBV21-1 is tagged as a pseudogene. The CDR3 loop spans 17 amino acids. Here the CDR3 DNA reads TGTGCCAGCAGCAAAGGGGGAGGGGGCAGCAGGACAGATACGCAGTATTTT. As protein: CASSKGGGGSRTDTQYF.

CDR3 region: CASSFLGQYQETQYF. As DNA, the CDR3 is TGCGCCAGCAGCTTCCTTGGACAGTACCAAGAGACCCAGTACTTC. The chain links TRBV5-1 to TRBJ2-5; D possibly corresponds to TRBD1 (6 bases). This CDR3 has 15 amino acids. V was clipped by 2 bases and J by 0 bases, with 11 bases between them. From germline, CDR1 is SGHRS and CDR2 YFSETQ.

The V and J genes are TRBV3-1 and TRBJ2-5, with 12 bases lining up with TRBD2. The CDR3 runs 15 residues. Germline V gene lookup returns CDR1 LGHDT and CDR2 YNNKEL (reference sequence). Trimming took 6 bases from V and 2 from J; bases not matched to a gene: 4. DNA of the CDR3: TGTGCCAGCAGGTCGACTAGCGGGGGACAAGAGACCCAGTACTTC. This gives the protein CASRSTSGGQETQYF.

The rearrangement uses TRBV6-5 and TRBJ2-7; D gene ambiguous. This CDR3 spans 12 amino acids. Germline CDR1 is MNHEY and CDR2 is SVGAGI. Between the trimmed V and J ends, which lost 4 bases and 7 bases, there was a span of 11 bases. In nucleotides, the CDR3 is TGTGCCAGCAGTTTAGGGATGGGGGAGCAGTACTTC. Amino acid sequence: CASSLGMGEQYF.

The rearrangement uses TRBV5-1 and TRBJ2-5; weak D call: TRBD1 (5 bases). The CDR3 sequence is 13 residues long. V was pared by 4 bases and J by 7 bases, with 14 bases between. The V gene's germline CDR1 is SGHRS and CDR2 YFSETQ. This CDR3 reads CASSLAVQGTQYF. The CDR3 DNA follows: TGCGCCAGCAGCCTGGCGGTCCAGGGGACCCAGTACTTC.

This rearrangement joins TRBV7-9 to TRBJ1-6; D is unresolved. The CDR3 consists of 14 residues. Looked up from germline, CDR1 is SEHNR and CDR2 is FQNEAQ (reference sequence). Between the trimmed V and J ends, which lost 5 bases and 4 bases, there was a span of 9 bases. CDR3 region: CASSPEQYNSPLHF. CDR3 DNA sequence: TGTGCCAGCAGCCCAGAACAGTATAATTCACCCCTCCACTTT.

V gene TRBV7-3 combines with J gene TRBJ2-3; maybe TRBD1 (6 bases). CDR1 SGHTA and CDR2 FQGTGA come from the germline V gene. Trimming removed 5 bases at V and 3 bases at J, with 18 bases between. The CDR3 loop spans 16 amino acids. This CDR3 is CASSTTGHLRTDTQYF. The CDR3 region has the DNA TGTGCCAGCAGCACAACAGGGCACCTTAGGACAGATACGCAGTATTTT.